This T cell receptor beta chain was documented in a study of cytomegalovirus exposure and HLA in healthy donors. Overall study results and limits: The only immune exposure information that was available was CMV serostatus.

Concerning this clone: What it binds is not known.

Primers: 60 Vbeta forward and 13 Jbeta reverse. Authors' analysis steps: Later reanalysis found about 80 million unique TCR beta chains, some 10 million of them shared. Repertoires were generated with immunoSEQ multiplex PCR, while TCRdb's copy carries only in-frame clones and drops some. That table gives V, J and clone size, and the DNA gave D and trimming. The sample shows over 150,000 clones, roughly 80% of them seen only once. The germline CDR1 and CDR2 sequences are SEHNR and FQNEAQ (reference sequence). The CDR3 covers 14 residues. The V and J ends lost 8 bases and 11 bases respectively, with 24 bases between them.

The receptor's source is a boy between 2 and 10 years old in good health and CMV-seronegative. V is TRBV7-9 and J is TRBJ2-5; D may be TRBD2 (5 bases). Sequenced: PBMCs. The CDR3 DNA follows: TGTGCCAGCTCGGTCGGGCTCAACATCTGGGAGCAGTACTTC. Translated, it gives CASSVGLNIWEQYF. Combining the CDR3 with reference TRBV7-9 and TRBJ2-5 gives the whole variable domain DTGVSQNPRHKITKRGQNVTFRCDPISEHNRLYWYRQTLGQGPEFLTYFQNEAQLEKSRLLSDRFSAERPKGSFSTLEIQRTEQGDSAMYLCASSVGLNIWEQYFGPGTRLLVL.